This TCR beta chain was recovered during a study of CD8 T cells in ankylosing spondylitis. Study outcomes and limitations: Relatively scarce in peripheral blood, disease-linked clones were CD8+. Significant enrichment of disease-linked clones was reported in matched ankylosing spondylitis synovial fluid. Characteristic, it appeared, of ankylosing spondylitis blood was a TCR beta motif of eight or nine highly homologous variants.

Construction of TCR beta libraries was performed using quantitative 5'-RACE with molecular barcodes. TCRdb processed the 5' RACE reads anew with MiXCR; each CDR3 protein has one entry. Of around 320,000 distinct CDR3 sequences in the sample, more than 20% were seen once. This clonotype was picked up a small number of times. Its antigen is not identified. The V gene end was trimmed by 5 bases and the J gene end by 4 bases; junction bases not matched to a gene: 18. From germline, CDR1 is SQVTM and CDR2 ANQGSEA. The CDR3 spans 19 residues. The chain combines TRBV29-1 with TRBJ2-5, with 14 bases identical to TRBD2. Sequencing was performed on blood, either unsorted or a sorted T cell fraction (not recorded which). The receptor's source is a female donor with ankylosing spondylitis or in good health (not recorded which). CDR3 loop: CSVRGKGIRGLAGGETQYF. In DNA form, the CDR3 reads TGCAGCGTTAGGGGGAAGGGGATAAGAGGACTAGCGGGAGGAGAGACCCAGTACTTC.